One and the same sample provided the 24 T cell receptor beta chains below, sequenced in a study of T cells in Graves' hyperthyroidism and ophthalmopathy. Amplification yielded TCR beta CDR3 regions, with RNA transcripts as the source. RT-PCR in the first round (using the HTBI primer set) targeted the TCR CDR3. TCRdb re-derived calls from the multiplex PCR reads in MiXCR, one entry per CDR3 protein. This sample carries 750,000 to 900,000 distinct CDR3 sequences, roughly 37% of them seen once, and the ten largest clones take around 9.3%. Material for sequencing was blood. The receptors here all came from a man between 18 and 29 years old with Graves' hyperthyroidism.

This clonotype has just a few counts. This chain connects TRBV2 to TRBJ2-7; D ambiguous. V was pared by 2 bases and J by 6 bases, with 14 bases between. CDR3 size: 14 residues. CDR1 SNHLY and CDR2 FYNNEI come from the germline V gene. CDR3 protein: CASSERKGPAEQYF. In DNA form, the CDR3 reads TGTGCCAGCAGTGAAAGAAAGGGTCCGGCCGAGCAGTACTTC. Full variable domain (rest looked up from reference TRBV2 and TRBJ2-7): EPEVTQTPSHQVTQMGQEVILRCVPISNHLYFYWYRQILGQKVEFLVSFYNNEISEKSEIFDDQFSVERPDGSNFTLKIRSTKLEDSAMYFCASSERKGPAEQYFGPGTRLTVT.

This clonotype has only a few counts. The chain carries TRBV5-1 and TRBJ1-1, with D hard to call. Germline-derived CDR1 and CDR2 are SGHRS and YFSETQ. The germline V and J ends were trimmed by 2 bases and 1 base, with 18 bases remaining between them. The CDR3 is made up of 17 amino acids. The DNA for the CDR3 is TGCGCCAGCAGCTTCCGCCCAGAGGGAGGGAAGAACACTGAAGCTTTCTTT. Protein product: CASSFRPEGGKNTEAFF.

This clonotype was seen ten or more times. The genes are TRBV10-2 and TRBJ2-6; 7 nucleotides align to TRBD2. J gave up 4 bases and V 6 bases, and 3 bases lay outside the gene matches. This CDR3 has 14 amino acids. Germline V gene data show CDR1 as WSHSY and CDR2 as SAAADI. The CDR3 reads CASRLAGGANVLTF. In nucleotides, the CDR3 is TGCGCCAGCAGATTAGCGGGCGGGGCCAACGTCCTGACTTTC.

The rearrangement joins TRBV6-6 to TRBJ1-5, with D possibly matching TRBD1 (6 bases). CDR1 MNHNY and CDR2 SVGAGI come from the germline V gene (reference sequence). The CDR3 sequence is 16 residues long. The V and J ends lost 1 base and 2 bases respectively, with 12 bases between them. CDR3 DNA: TGTGCCAGCAGTTACTACGGGGGGCAGGGCAATCAGCCCCAGCATTTT. It yields the protein CASSYYGGQGNQPQHF.

Many counts were recorded for this clonotype. The chain is built from TRBV20-1 and TRBJ2-5; D remains ambiguous. Deletions cut 6 bases from V and 2 bases from J, with 10 bases between. CDR1 and CDR2 from the germline V gene are DFQATT and SNEGSKA (reference sequence). The CDR3 has 12 amino acids. The CDR3, as DNA: TGCAGTGCCCTTCATGAACAAGAGACCCAGTACTTC. This encodes CSALHEQETQYF.

The rearrangement uses TRBV9 and TRBJ2-5; TRBD2 agrees at 8 bases. After removal of 4 bases from V and 4 bases from J, the junction contained 9 bases not matched to a gene. Germline V gene data show CDR1 as SGDLS and CDR2 as YYNGEE. The CDR3 contains 15 residues. This CDR3 is CASSIRSGSPETQYF. CDR3 nucleotides: TGTGCCAGCAGCATACGAAGCGGGAGTCCAGAGACCCAGTACTTC.

V usage is TRBV11-1 and J usage is TRBJ2-7; D unresolved. Germline V gene data show CDR1 as SGHAT and CDR2 as FQDESV (reference sequence). The CDR3 sequence is 14 residues long. The V and J ends lost 6 bases and 1 base respectively, with 13 bases between them. CDR3 sequence (DNA): TGTGCCAGCAGTCCCTCCCCGAGGTCCTACGAGCAGTACTTC. It encodes CASSPSPRSYEQYF.

This clonotype was seen a handful of times. V usage is TRBV4-3 and J usage is TRBJ2-7; D gene ambiguous. This CDR3 is 15 amino acids long. Germline assignment: CDR1 LGHNA and CDR2 YSLEER. V lost 0 bases and J 3 bases, leaving 12 bases between the germline ends. The CDR3 DNA is TGCGCCAGCAGCCAAGAAGAGCGAGTTTTCTACGAGCAGTACTTC. Protein sequence: CASSQEERVFYEQYF.

The V gene is TRBV19, the J gene TRBJ1-3; D unresolved. Trimming took 3 bases from V and 0 from J, leaving 9 bases between them. Per germline, CDR1 LNHDA and CDR2 SQIVND (reference sequence). The CDR3 contains 15 residues. Here the CDR3 DNA reads TGTGCCAGTAGTATTGAGGCGAACTCTGGAAACACCATATATTTT. Protein sequence: CASSIEANSGNTIYF.

Written as DNA, the CDR3 is TGTGCCGTAGGGAGTGGCAATCAGCCCCAGCATTTT. As protein: CAVGSGNQPQHF. The chain has TRBV19 and TRBJ1-5, with D hard to call. The CDR3 is 12 residues long. Germline values: CDR1 LNHDA, CDR2 SQIVND (reference sequence). Trimming pared 11 bases from V and 2 bases from J, leaving 10 bases between.

This clonotype showed up many times. This chain links TRBV14 with TRBJ2-5; D possibly corresponds to TRBD1 (6 bases). The germline CDR1 and CDR2 sequences are SGHDN and FVKESK. V lost 3 bases and J lost 3, with 11 bases in between. The CDR3 runs to 14 residues. The CDR3 DNA reads TGTGCCAGCAGCCATTGGGCAGGGGAAGAGACCCAGTACTTC. Its translation: CASSHWAGEETQYF. The complete variable domain, with remaining parts taken from reference TRBV14 and TRBJ2-5, reads EAGVTQFPSHSVIEKGQTVTLRCDPISGHDNLYWYRRVMGKEIKFLLHFVKESKQDESGMPNNRFLAERTGGTYSTLKVQPAELEDSGVYFCASSHWAGEETQYFGPGTRLLVL.

The CDR3 nucleotides read TGTGCCAGCAGCATAATGGGCGAGCAGTACTTC. This translates into CASSIMGEQYF. The chain combines TRBV7-6 with TRBJ2-7, with D unclear. CDR3 length: 11 residues. Deletions cut 5 bases from V and 6 bases from J, with 8 bases between. Per germline, CDR1 SGHVS and CDR2 FNYEAQ.

V is TRBV11-1 and J is TRBJ2-7, with a weak D call TRBD1 (7 bases). Matching the DNA end better, TRBJ2-1 makes the J call doubtful. Per germline, CDR1 SGHAT and CDR2 FQDESV (reference sequence). This CDR3 is 15 amino acids long. The CDR3 bases are TGTGCCAGCAGCTTAGAGGCAGGGGGAGGCAATGAGCAGTTCTTC. Translation gives CASSLEAGGGNEQFF.

The V and J genes are TRBV12-3 or TRBV12-4 and TRBJ1-1; D might be TRBD1 (5 bases). Trimming pared 5 bases from V and 2 bases from J, leaving 15 bases between. The CDR3 extends over 15 amino acids. The CDR3 bases are TGTGCCAGCAGTGAATTATGGGGACCAAACACTGAAGCTTTCTTT. Its translation: CASSELWGPNTEAFF.

The gene calls are TRBV20-1 and TRBJ1-5, with no clear D. The CDR3 runs to 10 residues. The V gene lost 2 bases and the J gene lost 4 bases, with 0 bases spanning the gap. Looked up from germline, CDR1 is DFQATT and CDR2 is SNEGSKA (reference sequence). The CDR3 loop reads CSARNQPQHF. In DNA, the CDR3 is TGCAGTGCTAGAAATCAGCCCCAGCATTTT.

The J gene is TRBJ1-6, the V gene TRBV2; 10 nucleotides match TRBD1. V shed 8 bases, J shed 4 bases, and the junction held 2 bases outside the gene matches. The CDR3 totals 14 residues. Germline V CDR1 and CDR2: SNHLY, FYNNEI. The CDR3 region is CASRDRGYNSPLHF. The CDR3 nucleotides are TGTGCCAGCCGGGACAGGGGATATAATTCACCCCTCCACTTT.

This clonotype was counted at least ten times. The J gene is TRBJ1-5, the V gene TRBV24-1; D is possibly TRBD1 (5 bases). The CDR3 loop spans 16 amino acids. The V gene's germline CDR1 is KGHDR and CDR2 SFDVKD. Trimming removed 4 bases from V and 5 bases from J, with 17 bases in between. The CDR3 nucleotides read TGTGCCACCAGTGACTCCCGTTCAGGAGGGGATCAGCCCCAGCATTTT. Translating gives CATSDSRSGGDQPQHF.

This clonotype was observed at least ten times. This chain joins TRBV19 and TRBJ2-2; D perhaps matches TRBD1 (6 bases). In germline, CDR1 is LNHDA, CDR2 SQIVND (reference sequence). V was cut by 3 bases and J by 4 bases, with 15 bases left in between. The length of the CDR3 is 16 residues. The CDR3 DNA follows: TGTGCCAGTAGTATGGGGCGCTGGGGGCCCACCGGGGAGCTGTTTTTT. As protein: CASSMGRWGPTGELFF.

This clonotype was seen many times. This sequence joins TRBV19 and TRBJ1-2; no firm D call. The CDR3 is 16 amino acids. Trimming removed 3 bases from V and 0 bases from J, with 14 bases in between. Germline CDR1 reads LNHDA; CDR2 reads SQIVND (reference sequence). CDR3 nucleotides: TGTGCCAGTAGTATCGATCCAACAGAAGCTAACTATGGCTACACCTTC. Amino acid sequence: CASSIDPTEANYGYTF.

J is TRBJ1-5 and V is TRBV7-2; D call uncertain. Between the trimmed V and J ends, which lost 5 bases and 2 bases, there was a span of 13 bases. The CDR3 contains 15 residues. Germline CDR1 is SGHTA and CDR2 is FQGNSA. DNA for the CDR3: TGTGCCAGCAGCCTCGACGGGAAGGGCAATCAGCCCCAGCATTTT. Amino acid sequence: CASSLDGKGNQPQHF.

The chain has TRBV7-9 and TRBJ1-2, with D unresolved. This CDR3 has 15 amino acids. Looked up from germline, CDR1 is SEHNR and CDR2 is FQNEAQ (reference sequence). V gave up 3 bases and J gave up 3 bases, with 14 bases separating them. CDR3 sequence: CASSLGAGKDYGYTF. CDR3 bases: TGTGCCAGCAGCTTGGGAGCAGGAAAAGACTATGGCTACACCTTC.

The chain joins TRBV4-3 to TRBJ2-5; D is perhaps TRBD2 (5 bases). The germline gives CDR1 LGHNA, CDR2 YSLEER. V lost 5 bases to trimming and J lost 3 bases, with 13 bases between them. The length of the CDR3 is 14 residues. For the CDR3, the DNA is TGCGCCAGCAGCTCCCACGGGGAAGAAGAGACCCAGTACTTC. It codes for CASSSHGEEETQYF.

This clonotype showed up just a few times. The rearrangement links TRBV12-3 or TRBV12-4 to TRBJ1-6; D is ambiguous. There are 13 residues in the CDR3. V lost 7 bases and J lost 5, with 9 bases in between. This CDR3 is CASTLSNNSPLHF. The CDR3 region has the DNA TGTGCCAGCACCCTGTCCAATAATTCACCCCTCCACTTT.

The chain employs TRBV7-8 and TRBJ1-1; the D is unclear. The V gene lost 5 bases and the J gene lost 5 bases, with 15 bases spanning the gap. The CDR3 runs 14 residues. Germline CDR1 and CDR2: SGHVS and FQNEAQ. CDR3 amino acids: CASSPSTEGTEAFF. CDR3 bases: TGTGCCAGCAGCCCTTCAACAGAGGGAACTGAAGCTTTCTTT.